Listed below are T cell receptor beta chains from one sample, sequenced in a study of long-term antiretroviral therapy in people with HIV. Using immunoSEQ multiplex PCR, the repertoire was profiled, and TCRdb retains in-frame clones only, with some absent. This sample has about 20,000 clones; approximately 83% occur once, and the top ten carry around 8.3%. The sequenced sample was unsorted PBMCs, obtained 1.2 years after starting antiretroviral therapy. The receptors shown here come from a woman between 40 and 50 years old with HIV. The CDR3 runs from the conserved cysteine through the conserved F or W. Fields, in order: D gene, J gene, clone size, V gene, CDR3 DNA, CDR3 protein. D genes are given only for firm matches. Clone size is shown for a subset of rows, as once, few, many or a class of expanded clone.

TRBD2,TRBJ2-1,.,TRBV19,TGTGCCAGTAGTTACTTAGCGGGTGTAACCTACAATGAGCAGTTCTTC,CASSYLAGVTYNEQFF
TRBD2,TRBJ2-1,once,TRBV18,TGTGCCAGCTCACCACCTGGGACCGTCGAGCCGCGCGGGAGGTCGTCGAACTACAATGAGCAGTTCTTC,CASSPPGTVEPRGRSSNYNEQFF
.,TRBJ2-7,.,TRBV9,TGTGCCAGCAGCGTAGACCAGGGAGACGAGCAGTACTTC,CASSVDQGDEQYF
.,TRBJ2-3,.,TRBV5-4,TGTGCCAGCAGCATAAGAGCGGGAGATACGCAGTATTTT,CASSIRAGDTQYF
.,TRBJ2-1,.,TRBV7-3,TGTGCCAGCAGCTTAAAAGTTGCGCCTATGGATGAGCAGTTCTTC,CASSLKVAPMDEQFF
TRBD2,TRBJ2-7,.,TRBV15,TGTGCCACCAGCGAGCCGGGAGGGACCTACGAGCAGTACTTC,CATSEPGGTYEQYF
TRBD1,TRBJ1-2,few,TRBV28,TGTGCCAGCAGCCCAGACAGGGCGAACTATGGCTACACCTTC,CASSPDRANYGYTF
TRBD2,TRBJ2-1,.,TRBV6-5,TGTGCCAGCAGTTCCCAGACTAGCGGAACGTACAATGAGCAGTTCTTC,CASSSQTSGTYNEQFF
.,TRBJ2-3,.,TRBV5-1,TGCGCCAGCAGGACGGAGAAGGTCACAGATACGCAGTATTTT,CASRTEKVTDTQYF
TRBD1,TRBJ1-5,.,TRBV28,TGTGCCAGCAGTTCCAAGACAGGGATTAATCAGCCCCAGCATTTT,CASSSKTGINQPQHF
.,TRBJ1-2,.,TRBV5-4,TGTGCCAGCAGCTCTTATGGGGCAAACTATGGCTACACCTTC,CASSSYGANYGYTF
.,TRBJ1-1,.,TRBV30,TGTGCCTGGAGCCTCGGGACATCGATCAGGGCTTTCTTT,CAWSLGTSIRAFF
.,TRBJ2-7,.,TRBV5-1,TGCGCCAGCAGCTCCGGGACCCTAGGCCTCGAGCAGTACTTC,CASSSGTLGLEQYF
TRBD2,TRBJ2-7,.,TRBV7-2,TGTGCCAGCAGCCTCGGACTAGCGGGAGACGAGCAGTACTTC,CASSLGLAGDEQYF
.,TRBJ1-4,.,TRBV5-1,TGCGCCAGCAGCAGGCAGGGTGAGGATGAAAAACTGTTTTTT,CASSRQGEDEKLFF
TRBD2,TRBJ2-3,.,TRBV6-4,TGTGCCAGCAGTGAGGGACTAGCGGTCACAGATACGCAGTATTTT,CASSEGLAVTDTQYF
.,TRBJ1-5,.,TRBV7-2,TGTGCCAGCAGCTTAGGGCAGGGTACCCAGCCCCAGCATTTT,CASSLGQGTQPQHF
.,TRBJ2-5,.,TRBV5-6,TGTGCCAGCAGCTTCGTTATTGCTTTCCAAGAGACCCAGTACTTC,CASSFVIAFQETQYF
TRBD2,TRBJ2-2,.,TRBV28,TGTGCCAGCAGTTTGGTACTAGCGGGAGACCGGGACACCGGGGAGCTGTTTTTT,CASSLVLAGDRDTGELFF
TRBD1,TRBJ2-2,.,TRBV29-1,TGCAGCGTTGAAGGGACAGGGGTGGGCACCGGGGAGCTGTTTTTT,CSVEGTGVGTGELFF
TRBD1,TRBJ2-7,.,TRBV27,TGTGCCAGCAGTTTATCAGGCCCAGACAGGGGGCAAACCTACGAGCAGTACTTC,CASSLSGPDRGQTYEQYF
TRBD2,TRBJ2-1,.,TRBV6-4,TGTGCCAGCAGCCTCCTGAGCGGGAGGGCCCAGGAGCAGTTCTTC,CASSLLSGRAQEQFF
.,TRBJ2-7,.,TRBV7-8,TGTGCCAGCAGCCCGAGCTCGGACGAGCAGTACTTC,CASSPSSDEQYF
.,TRBJ2-7,.,TRBV4-2,TGTGCCAGCAGCCAAGATATTGGTGGGGGGCGGGACGAGCAGTACTTC,CASSQDIGGGRDEQYF
.,TRBJ1-4,.,TRBV4-1,TGCGCCAGCAGCCGGTCGACAGACCCTAATGAAAAACTGTTTTTT,CASSRSTDPNEKLFF
.,TRBJ2-5,.,TRBV7-9,TGTGCCAGCGGCAGGGACAATCAAGAGACCCAGTACTTC,CASGRDNQETQYF
TRBD2,TRBJ2-1,.,TRBV5-1,TGCGCCAGCAGCTTGGCGACGGGAGGGAGAAACAATGAGCAGTTCTTC,CASSLATGGRNNEQFF
.,TRBJ2-3,.,TRBV19,TGTGCCAGTAGTAAAGACACAGATACGCAGTATTTT,CASSKDTDTQYF
TRBD1,TRBJ2-7,.,TRBV6-1,TGTGCCAGCAGTGCCGACAGGGATCACGAGCAGTACTTC,CASSADRDHEQYF
TRBD1,TRBJ1-2,.,TRBV4-1,TGCGCCAGCAGCGTCGACAGGGGCGGCTACACCTTC,CASSVDRGGYTF
.,TRBJ2-1,few,TRBV7-6,TGTGCCAGCAGCTTAGAGGCTGTACCCTACAATGAGCAGTTCTTC,CASSLEAVPYNEQFF
.,TRBJ1-5,once,TRBV19,TGTGCCAGTAGTATGTCCCCCCGAGAGCCCCAGCATTTT,CASSMSPREPQHF
.,TRBJ2-1,.,TRBV5-1,TGCGCCAGCAGCTTGGCCGAGTGGGGGAATGAGCAGTTCTTC,CASSLAEWGNEQFF
.,TRBJ2-5,.,TRBV5-1,TGCGCCAGCAGCTTGGCCAGTGGTACGGAGACCCAGTACTTC,CASSLASGTETQYF